Below are 23 T cell receptor beta chains sequenced from a single sample in a study of Tregs in tolerant kidney transplant recipients. The antigens these receptors bind are not known. Repertoires were generated with immunoSEQ multiplex PCR, while TCRdb's copy carries only in-frame clones and drops some. The table records under 45,000 clones, around 95% of them present only once. Sequenced input: Tregs from blood cultured with allogeneic cells. Receptors were obtained from a human donor in good health.

This clone was recorded once. The chain employs TRBV29-1 and TRBJ2-2; 9 positions match TRBD1. Germline CDR1 SQVTM, CDR2 ANQGSEA. The length of the CDR3 is 14 residues. The trim removed 6 bases at V and 2 bases at J, leaving 4 bases unmatched. CDR3 sequence: CSVPGQGNTGELFF. DNA for the CDR3: TGCAGCGTACCGGGACAGGGAAACACCGGGGAGCTGTTTTTT.

The rearrangement uses TRBV28 and TRBJ1-3; unclear D gene. The CDR3 spans 12 residues. Germline V lookup: CDR1 MDHEN, CDR2 SYDVKM. V was shortened by 4 bases and J by 8 bases, with 9 bases between the two germline ends. The CDR3 bases are TGTGCCAGCAGTTCCCTATGGGACACCATATATTTT. As protein: CASSSLWDTIYF.

The rearrangement joins TRBV6-5 to TRBJ2-7; D remains ambiguous. The V end was cut by 0 bases, the J end by 1 base, with 4 bases between. The CDR3 runs to 13 residues. Germline V gives CDR1 MNHEY, CDR2 SVGAGI. The CDR3 sequence: CASSYSPSYEQYF. CDR3 nucleotide sequence: TGTGCCAGCAGTTACTCTCCTTCCTACGAGCAGTACTTC.

The chain is built from TRBV7-9 and TRBJ2-2; the match to TRBD2 covers 7 bases. With 3 bases clipped from V and 4 bases from J, the junction kept 8 bases outside the gene matches. The germline CDR1 and CDR2 sequences are SEHNR and FQNEAQ (reference sequence). CDR3 size: 16 residues. The CDR3 loop reads CASSLSAGVVTGELFF. In nucleotides, the CDR3 is TGTGCCAGCAGCTTGAGTGCGGGGGTGGTCACCGGGGAGCTGTTTTTT.

The chain employs TRBV5-1 and TRBJ2-7, with 9 bases aligning to TRBD2. Germline CDR1 reads SGHRS; CDR2 reads YFSETQ. The trim removed 1 base at V and 6 bases at J, leaving 8 bases unmatched. The CDR3 totals 15 residues. As DNA, the CDR3 is TGCGCCAGCAGCTTGCAAGGCGGGGGGGCGAGCGAGCAGTACTTC. Translating it yields CASSLQGGGASEQYF.

The chain carries TRBV18 and TRBJ2-7; maybe TRBD2 (6 bases). The CDR3 sequence is 12 residues long. The V end lost 1 base, the J end lost 6 bases, and 7 bases lay between the germline ends. CDR1 is KGHSH and CDR2 is LQKENI in the germline V gene. DNA of the CDR3: TGTGCCAGCTCACCACTGGGAGGCGAGCAGTACTTC. Amino acid sequence: CASSPLGGEQYF.

V is TRBV10-3 and J is TRBJ2-2, with 7 bases lining up with TRBD2. The CDR3 has 13 amino acids. Germline lookup yields CDR1 ENHRY and CDR2 SYGVKD. With V trimmed by 10 bases and J by 0 bases, 2 bases remained unmatched. In DNA form, the CDR3 reads TGTGCCACAAGCGGGGCGAACACCGGGGAGCTGTTTTTT. The encoded protein is CATSGANTGELFF.

The rearrangement joins TRBV25-1 to TRBJ1-2; D gene ambiguous. This CDR3 contains 12 residues. CDR1 and CDR2 from the germline V gene are MGHDK and SYGVNS. Trimming shortened V by 2 bases and J by 8 bases, and 9 bases separated the two germline ends. This CDR3 reads CASSEGRRGYTF. The CDR3 DNA sequence: TGTGCCAGCAGTGAAGGACGACGGGGCTACACCTTC.

The chain uses TRBV6-6 and TRBJ1-5; 11 bases line up with TRBD1. CDR3 length equals 16 residues. Germline CDR1 is MNHNY and CDR2 is SVGAGI (reference sequence). V was pared by 1 base and J by 5 bases, with 4 bases of the junction left unmatched. For the CDR3, the DNA is TGTGCCAGCAGTTACTGGACAGGGGGCTTTTATCAGCCCCAGCATTTT. This sequence encodes CASSYWTGGFYQPQHF.

The chain joins TRBV4-1 to TRBJ2-5; D is uncertain. Germline CDR1 reads MGHRA; CDR2 reads YSYEKL. V shed 0 bases and J shed 3 bases, with 17 bases lying between them. This CDR3 has 17 amino acids. Here the CDR3 reads CASSQDRRVGSKETQYF. For the CDR3, the DNA is TGCGCCAGCAGCCAAGACAGGAGAGTAGGGTCCAAAGAGACCCAGTACTTC.

This clone was seen only once. The gene calls are TRBV7-9 and TRBJ1-2, with 9 bases that match TRBD1. V shed 5 bases and J 7 bases; nucleotides not matched to a gene: 5. Germline V gene sequence: CDR1 SEHNR, CDR2 FQNEAQ (reference sequence). The CDR3 runs to 13 residues. The CDR3 reads CASSRDRDGGYTF. The CDR3 nucleotides are TGTGCCAGCAGCAGGGACAGGGACGGTGGCTACACCTTC.

V and J are TRBV5-1 and TRBJ1-4; tentative D call: TRBD1 (5 bases). Per germline, CDR1 SGHRS and CDR2 YFSETQ. There are 16 residues in the CDR3. The V and J ends lost 4 bases and 7 bases respectively, with 20 bases between them. The CDR3, as DNA: TGCGCCAGCAGCGTCGGGGCGGTGGGGGGTCTTGAAAAACTGTTTTTT. As protein: CASSVGAVGGLEKLFF.

The chain employs TRBV7-9 and TRBJ1-1; TRBD1 agrees at 8 bases. The V gene's germline CDR1 is SEHNR and CDR2 FQNEAQ (reference sequence). The CDR3 length is 18 residues. After removal of 2 bases from V and 3 bases from J, the junction contained 14 bases not matched to a gene. CDR3 DNA sequence: TGTGCCAGCAGCTTATTCTTCAGGGGGCTCGGAACACACACTGAAGCTTTCTTT. This translates into CASSLFFRGLGTHTEAFF. The variable domain in full, with the rest retrieved from reference TRBV7-9 and TRBJ1-1, is DTGVSQNPRHKITKRGQNVTFRCDPISEHNRLYWYRQTLGQGPEFLTYFQNEAQLEKSRLLSDRFSAERPKGSFSTLEIQRTEQGDSAMYLCASSLFFRGLGTHTEAFFGQGTRLTVV.

The genes are TRBV5-4 and TRBJ2-5, with a tentative D call TRBD1 (5 bases). CDR3 length: 14 residues. Germline CDR1 SGHNT, CDR2 YYREEE (reference sequence). The V and J ends lost 2 bases and 4 bases respectively, with 12 bases between them. Here the CDR3 reads CASSFGAPRETQYF. CDR3 nucleotides: TGTGCCAGCAGCTTTGGGGCCCCGAGAGAGACCCAGTACTTC.

V and J are TRBV6-6 and TRBJ2-5; D uncertain. The germline V gene has CDR1 MNHNY and CDR2 SVGAGI (reference sequence). V dropped 2 bases and J dropped 5 bases, with 9 bases sitting between them. The CDR3 contains 13 residues. The CDR3 here is CASSYGVEETQYF. The DNA for the CDR3 is TGTGCCAGCAGTTACGGAGTAGAGGAGACCCAGTACTTC.

V and J are TRBV7-9 and TRBJ1-1; D gene uncertain. Trimming took off 5 bases at V and 5 bases at J, with 12 bases between the two ends. Germline lookup yields CDR1 SEHNR and CDR2 FQNEAQ (reference sequence). CDR3 length: 13 amino acids. As DNA, the CDR3 is TGTGCCAGCAGCGGCCGGAGAGGTACTGAAGCTTTCTTT. Translating gives CASSGRRGTEAFF.

The chain is built from TRBV10-2 and TRBJ2-1; 8 bases match TRBD2. With 7 bases clipped from V and 0 bases from J, the junction kept 8 bases outside the gene matches. Germline loops: CDR1 WSHSY, CDR2 SAAADI. The CDR3 contains 16 residues. The CDR3 region has the DNA TGCGCCAGCACCCCTCGCGGGGGGATCTCCTACAATGAGCAGTTCTTC. Its translation is CASTPRGGISYNEQFF.

This chain joins TRBV29-1 and TRBJ2-5, with D possibly TRBD1 on 5 matching bases. The germline V gene encodes CDR1 SQVTM and CDR2 ANQGSEA. The ends were cut back, 5 bases at V and 5 bases at J, with 12 bases in the middle. This CDR3 has 12 residues. In nucleotides, the CDR3 is TGCAGCGTTACGCACAACAGGGAGACCCAGTACTTC. Translated, it gives CSVTHNRETQYF. Complete variable domain (other parts from reference TRBV29-1 and TRBJ2-5): SAVISQKPSRDICQRGTSLTIQCQVDSQVTMMFWYRQQPGQSLTLIATANQGSEATYESGFVIDKFPISRPNLTFSTLTVSNMSPEDSSIYLCSVTHNRETQYFGPGTRLLVL.

This sequence joins TRBV7-9 and TRBJ1-3; the D is unclear. The germline V and J ends were trimmed by 5 bases and 4 bases, with 9 bases remaining between them. Germline V gene data show CDR1 as SEHNR and CDR2 as FQNEAQ (reference sequence). CDR3 length: 13 residues. CDR3 DNA: TGTGCCAGCAGCCCGGGCCGCGGAAACACCATATATTTT. This translates into CASSPGRGNTIYF.

There are a few counts of this clone. This chain joins TRBV7-8 and TRBJ2-1, with 12 bases lining up with TRBD2. The CDR3 is 17 amino acids. With V trimmed by 5 bases and J by 4 bases, 9 bases remained unmatched. Germline V gene sequence: CDR1 SGHVS, CDR2 FQNEAQ. The CDR3 sequence: CASSASRTSGEYNEQFF. Written as DNA, the CDR3 is TGTGCCAGCAGCGCAAGCAGGACTAGCGGGGAATACAATGAGCAGTTCTTC.

This chain connects TRBV6-6 to TRBJ1-1; 10 bases map to TRBD1. CDR3 length: 14 amino acids. V trimming: 6 bases; J trimming: 5 bases; junction bases outside the gene matches: 6. Germline lookup yields CDR1 MNHNY and CDR2 SVGAGI (reference sequence). The CDR3 region is CASSRQGAVTEAFF. As DNA, the CDR3 is TGTGCCAGCAGCAGACAGGGGGCAGTAACTGAAGCTTTCTTT.

The gene calls are TRBV4-2 and TRBJ1-4, with 10 bases fitting TRBD1. CDR3 length: 15 amino acids. The V segment lost 4 bases and the J segment 7 bases; nucleotides outside the gene matches: 6. In germline, CDR1 is LGHNA, CDR2 YNFKEQ. Here the CDR3 reads CASSPRDRGFEKLFF. The DNA for the CDR3 is TGTGCCAGCAGCCCCCGGGACAGGGGTTTTGAAAAACTGTTTTTT.

The chain combines TRBV4-2 with TRBJ2-5; 9 nucleotides agree with TRBD1. The CDR3 is 15 amino acids. V lost 1 base, J lost 4 bases, and 4 bases stayed unmatched. In germline, CDR1 is LGHNA, CDR2 YNFKEQ. The CDR3 sequence: CASSQGTGVRETQYF. CDR3 DNA: TGTGCCAGCAGCCAAGGGACAGGGGTCCGAGAGACCCAGTACTTC.